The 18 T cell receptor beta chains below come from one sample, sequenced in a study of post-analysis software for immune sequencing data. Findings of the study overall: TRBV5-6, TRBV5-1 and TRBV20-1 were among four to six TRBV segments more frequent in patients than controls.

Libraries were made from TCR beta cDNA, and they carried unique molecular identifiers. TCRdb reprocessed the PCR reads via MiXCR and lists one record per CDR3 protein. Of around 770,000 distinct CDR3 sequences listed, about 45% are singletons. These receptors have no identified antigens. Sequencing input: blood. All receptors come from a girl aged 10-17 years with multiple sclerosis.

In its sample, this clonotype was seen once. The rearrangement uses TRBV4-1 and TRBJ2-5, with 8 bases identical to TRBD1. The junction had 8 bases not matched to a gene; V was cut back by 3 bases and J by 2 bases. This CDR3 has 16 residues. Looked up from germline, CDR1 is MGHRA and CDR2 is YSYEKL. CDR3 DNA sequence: TGCGCCAGCAGCCAGCCGACAGGGGTCGGGCAAGAGACCCAGTACTTC. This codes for CASSQPTGVGQETQYF.

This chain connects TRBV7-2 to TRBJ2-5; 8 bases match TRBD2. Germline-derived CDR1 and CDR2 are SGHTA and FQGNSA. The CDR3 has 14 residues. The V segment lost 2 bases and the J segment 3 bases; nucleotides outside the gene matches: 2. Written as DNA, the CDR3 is TGTGCCAGCAGCTTAACAGCGGGAGAAGAGACCCAGTACTTC. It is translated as CASSLTAGEETQYF.

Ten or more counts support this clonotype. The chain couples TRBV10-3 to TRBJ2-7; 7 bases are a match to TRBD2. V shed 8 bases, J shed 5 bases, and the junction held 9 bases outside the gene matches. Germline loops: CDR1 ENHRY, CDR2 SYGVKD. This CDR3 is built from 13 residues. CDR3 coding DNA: TGTGCCATCGGTGCGGGAGCCTTGCACGAGCAGTACTTC. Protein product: CAIGAGALHEQYF.

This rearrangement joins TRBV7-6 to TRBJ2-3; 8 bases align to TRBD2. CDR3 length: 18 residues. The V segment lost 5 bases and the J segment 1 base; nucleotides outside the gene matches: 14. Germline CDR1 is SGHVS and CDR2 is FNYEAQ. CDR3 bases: TGTGCCAGCAGCCCAGCGGCGGGAGGCCTTAGGCGCACAGATACGCAGTATTTT. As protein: CASSPAAGGLRRTDTQYF.

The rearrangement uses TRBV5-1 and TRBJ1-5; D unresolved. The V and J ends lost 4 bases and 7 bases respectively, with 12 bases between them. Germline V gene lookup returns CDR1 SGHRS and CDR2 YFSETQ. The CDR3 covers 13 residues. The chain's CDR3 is CASSPNAGQPQHF. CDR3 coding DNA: TGCGCCAGCAGCCCGAACGCGGGGCAGCCCCAGCATTTT.

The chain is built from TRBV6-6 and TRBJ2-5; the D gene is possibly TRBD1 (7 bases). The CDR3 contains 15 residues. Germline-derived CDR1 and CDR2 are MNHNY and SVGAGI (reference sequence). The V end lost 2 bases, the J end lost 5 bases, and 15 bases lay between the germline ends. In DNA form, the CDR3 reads TGTGCCAGCAGTTACACCAGGGGGGTAGGGGAGACCCAGTACTTC. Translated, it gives CASSYTRGVGETQYF.

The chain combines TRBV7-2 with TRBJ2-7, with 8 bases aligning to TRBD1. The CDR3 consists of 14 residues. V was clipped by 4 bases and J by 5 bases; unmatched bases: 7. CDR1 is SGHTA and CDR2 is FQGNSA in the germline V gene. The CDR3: CASSSGQGIDEQYF. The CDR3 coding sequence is TGTGCCAGCAGCTCCGGACAGGGAATCGACGAGCAGTACTTC.

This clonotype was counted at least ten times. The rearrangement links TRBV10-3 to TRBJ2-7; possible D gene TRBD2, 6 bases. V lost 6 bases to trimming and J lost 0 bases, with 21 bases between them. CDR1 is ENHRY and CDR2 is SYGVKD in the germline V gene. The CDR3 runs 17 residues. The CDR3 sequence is CAIRREGSGASSYEQYF. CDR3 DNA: TGTGCCATCAGGAGAGAGGGTAGCGGTGCTAGCTCCTACGAGCAGTACTTC.

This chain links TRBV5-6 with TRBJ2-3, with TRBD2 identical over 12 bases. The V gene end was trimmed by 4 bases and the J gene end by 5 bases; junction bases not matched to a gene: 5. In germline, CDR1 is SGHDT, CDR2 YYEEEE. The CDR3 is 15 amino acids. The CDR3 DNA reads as TGTGCCAGCAGCCCGCTACTAGCGGGAGGAGATACGCAGTATTTT. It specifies CASSPLLAGGDTQYF.

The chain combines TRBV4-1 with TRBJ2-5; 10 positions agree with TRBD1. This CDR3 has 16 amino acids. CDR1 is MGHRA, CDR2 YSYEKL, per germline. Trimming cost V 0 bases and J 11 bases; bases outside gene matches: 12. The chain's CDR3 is CASSQDAGQGTYEQYF. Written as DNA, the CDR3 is TGCGCCAGCAGCCAAGATGCGGGACAGGGGACCTATGAGCAGTACTTC.

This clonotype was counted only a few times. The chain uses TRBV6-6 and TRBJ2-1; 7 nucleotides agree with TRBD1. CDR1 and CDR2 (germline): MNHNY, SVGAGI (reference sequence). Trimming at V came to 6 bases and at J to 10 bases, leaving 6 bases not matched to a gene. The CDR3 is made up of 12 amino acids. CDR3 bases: TGTGCCAGCAGCCCGGCAGGGGGAGAGCAGTTCTTC. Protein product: CASSPAGGEQFF.

The CDR3 DNA reads TGTGCCAGCAGCCGCGGGGGACCGAACACTGAAGCTTTCTTT. Protein product: CASSRGGPNTEAFF. This chain connects TRBV6-5 to TRBJ1-1; possibly TRBD1 for D (5 bases). Germline values: CDR1 MNHEY, CDR2 SVGAGI. There are 14 residues in the CDR3. Trimming left V 6 bases short and J 1 base short, with 12 bases between.

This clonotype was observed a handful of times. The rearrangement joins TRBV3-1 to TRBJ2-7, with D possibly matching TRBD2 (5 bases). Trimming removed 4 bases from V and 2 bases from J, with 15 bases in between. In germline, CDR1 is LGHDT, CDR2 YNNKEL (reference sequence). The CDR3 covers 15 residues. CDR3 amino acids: CASSRTTGNTYEQYF. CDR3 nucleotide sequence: TGTGCCAGCAGCCGTACCACCGGGAATACCTACGAGCAGTACTTC.

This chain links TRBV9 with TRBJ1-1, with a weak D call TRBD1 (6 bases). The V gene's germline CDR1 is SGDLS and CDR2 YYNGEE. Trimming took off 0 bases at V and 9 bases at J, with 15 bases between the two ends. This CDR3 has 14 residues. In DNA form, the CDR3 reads TGTGCCAGCAGCGTAGGCAGGGGCGAGGCGAAAGCTTTCTTT. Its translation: CASSVGRGEAKAFF. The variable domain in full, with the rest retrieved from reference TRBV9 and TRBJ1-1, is DSGVTQTPKHLITATGQRVTLRCSPRSGDLSVYWYQQSLDQGLQFLIQYYNGEERAKGNILERFSAQQFPDLHSELNLSSLELGDSALYFCASSVGRGEAKAFFGQGTRLTVV.

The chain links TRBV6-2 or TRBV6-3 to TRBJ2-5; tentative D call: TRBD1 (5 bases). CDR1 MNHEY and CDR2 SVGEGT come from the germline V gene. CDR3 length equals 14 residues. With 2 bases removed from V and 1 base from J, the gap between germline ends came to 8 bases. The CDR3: CASSYKGAQETQYF. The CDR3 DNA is TGTGCCAGCAGTTACAAAGGGGCCCAAGAGACCCAGTACTTC.

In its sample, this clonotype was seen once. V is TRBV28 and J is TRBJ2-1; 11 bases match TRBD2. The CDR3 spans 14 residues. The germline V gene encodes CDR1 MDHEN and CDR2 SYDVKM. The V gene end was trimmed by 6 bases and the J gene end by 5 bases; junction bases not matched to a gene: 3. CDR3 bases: TGTGCCAGCAGACTAGCGGGAGTCGACAATGAGCAGTTCTTC. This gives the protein CASRLAGVDNEQFF.

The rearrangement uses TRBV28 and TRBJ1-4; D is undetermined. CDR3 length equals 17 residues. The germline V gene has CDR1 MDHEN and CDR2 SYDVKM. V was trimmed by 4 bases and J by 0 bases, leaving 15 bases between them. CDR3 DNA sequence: TGTGCCAGCAGTTCCTGGGCCCATATAACAACTAATGAAAAACTGTTTTTT. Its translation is CASSSWAHITTNEKLFF.

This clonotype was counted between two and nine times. The CDR3 loop reads CASSQPRAGHEGSPLHF. CDR3 nucleotides: TGTGCCAGCAGCCAGCCGCGGGCGGGACACGAGGGTTCACCCCTCCACTTT. This chain connects TRBV3-1 to TRBJ1-6; maybe TRBD1 (6 bases). This CDR3 region has 17 residues. V was cut by 3 bases and J by 9 bases, with 21 bases left in between. From germline, CDR1 is LGHDT and CDR2 YNNKEL (reference sequence).